This T cell receptor beta chain emerged from a study of post-analysis software for immune sequencing data. For the study at large: Disease courses included relapsing-remitting, secondary progressive and progressive-relapsing multiple sclerosis. General observations from the study: The normalized Chao1 diversity of multiple sclerosis patients was significantly lower than that of controls. Roughly five TRBV segments appeared more often in patients than in controls, and TRBV5-6, TRBV5-1 and TRBV20-1 were among these.

This clonotype showed up many times. Its specificity is not known. Presence of unique molecular identifiers characterized the TCR beta cDNA libraries. cDNA molecules numbering 400,000 to 550,000 came from around 0.96 to 9.9 million T cells. One entry per CDR3 protein results from TCRdb running MiXCR on the PCR reads. There are 750,000 to 900,000 distinct CDR3 sequences in the sample; about 45% occur only once, and over 4.5% lies in the top ten. The CDR3 has 11 residues. CDR1 is LGHDT and CDR2 is YNNKEL in the germline V gene (reference sequence). The germline V and J ends were trimmed by 2 bases and 9 bases, with 5 bases remaining between them.

The receptor comes from a girl aged 5-17 years with multiple sclerosis. Sequencing input: blood. This chain uses TRBV3-1 with TRBJ2-1; D gene uncertain. CDR3: CASSQFGEQFF. In DNA, the CDR3 is TGTGCCAGCAGCCAATTCGGTGAGCAGTTCTTC.